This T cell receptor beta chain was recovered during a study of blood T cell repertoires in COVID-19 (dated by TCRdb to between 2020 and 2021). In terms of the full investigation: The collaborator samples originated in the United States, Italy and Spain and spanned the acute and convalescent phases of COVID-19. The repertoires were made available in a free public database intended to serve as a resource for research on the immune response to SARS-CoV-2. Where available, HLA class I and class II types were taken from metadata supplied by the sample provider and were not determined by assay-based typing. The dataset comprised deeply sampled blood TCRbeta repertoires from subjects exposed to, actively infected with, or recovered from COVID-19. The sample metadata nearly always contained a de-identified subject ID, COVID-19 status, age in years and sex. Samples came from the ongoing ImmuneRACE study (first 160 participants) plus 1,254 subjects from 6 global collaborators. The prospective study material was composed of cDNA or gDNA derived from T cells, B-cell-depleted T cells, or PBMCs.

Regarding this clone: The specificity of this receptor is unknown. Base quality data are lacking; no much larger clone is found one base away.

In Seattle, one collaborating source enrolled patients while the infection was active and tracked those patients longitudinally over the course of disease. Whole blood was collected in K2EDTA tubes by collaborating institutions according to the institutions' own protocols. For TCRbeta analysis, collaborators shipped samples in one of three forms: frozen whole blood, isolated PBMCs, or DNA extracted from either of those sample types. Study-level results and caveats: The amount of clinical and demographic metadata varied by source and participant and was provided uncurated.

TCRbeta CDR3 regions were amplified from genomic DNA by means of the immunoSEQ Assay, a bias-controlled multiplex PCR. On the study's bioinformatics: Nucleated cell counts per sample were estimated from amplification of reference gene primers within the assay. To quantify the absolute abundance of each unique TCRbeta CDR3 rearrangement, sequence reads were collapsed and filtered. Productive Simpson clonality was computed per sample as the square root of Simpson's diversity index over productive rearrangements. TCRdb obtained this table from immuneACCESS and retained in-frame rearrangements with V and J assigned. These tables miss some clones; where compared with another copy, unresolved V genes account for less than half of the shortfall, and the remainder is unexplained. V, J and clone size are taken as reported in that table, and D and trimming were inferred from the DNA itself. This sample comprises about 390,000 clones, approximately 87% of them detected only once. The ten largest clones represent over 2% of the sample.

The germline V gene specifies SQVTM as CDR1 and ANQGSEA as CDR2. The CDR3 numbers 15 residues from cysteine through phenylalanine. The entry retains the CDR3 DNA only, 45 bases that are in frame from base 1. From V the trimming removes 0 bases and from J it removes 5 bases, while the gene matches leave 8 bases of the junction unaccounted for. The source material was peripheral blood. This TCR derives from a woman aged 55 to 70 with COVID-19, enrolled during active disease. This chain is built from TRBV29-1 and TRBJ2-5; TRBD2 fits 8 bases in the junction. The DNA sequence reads TGCAGCGTTGAAGATCCAGCGGGGGCCCGGGAGACCCAGTACTTC. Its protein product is CSVEDPAGARETQYF.